The clone carrying this TCR beta chain was seen more than once but under ten times. Its antigen remains unidentified. The CDR3 is cut off 3 residues early in the read; its end comes from the germline J gene. The source of the sample is a study of T cell clonality in common variable immunodeficiency. Study conclusions and caveats: Fewer deletions and N-nucleotide insertions were reportedly seen in common variable immunodeficiency TCR beta sequences.

The CDR3 covers 16 residues. CDR1 is GTSNPN, CDR2 SVGIG, per germline (reference sequence). The ends lost 0 bases at V and 3 bases at J; junction bases unmatched: 7. Generated by immunoSEQ multiplex PCR, the TCRdb table keeps only in-frame clones and is missing some. This table holds 3,100 or so clones with no singletons; the top ten claim roughly 25%. Input material: peripheral blood mononuclear cells. The receptor comes from a human donor with common variable immunodeficiency. The chain combines TRBV30 with TRBJ1-4; 7 positions agree with TRBD1. Partial CDR3 DNA: TGTGCCTGGAGTGTAAAATTACAGGGGTCTAATGAAAAA. This codes for CAWSVKLQGSNEK. The entire CDR3 reads CAWSVKLQGSNEKLFF.